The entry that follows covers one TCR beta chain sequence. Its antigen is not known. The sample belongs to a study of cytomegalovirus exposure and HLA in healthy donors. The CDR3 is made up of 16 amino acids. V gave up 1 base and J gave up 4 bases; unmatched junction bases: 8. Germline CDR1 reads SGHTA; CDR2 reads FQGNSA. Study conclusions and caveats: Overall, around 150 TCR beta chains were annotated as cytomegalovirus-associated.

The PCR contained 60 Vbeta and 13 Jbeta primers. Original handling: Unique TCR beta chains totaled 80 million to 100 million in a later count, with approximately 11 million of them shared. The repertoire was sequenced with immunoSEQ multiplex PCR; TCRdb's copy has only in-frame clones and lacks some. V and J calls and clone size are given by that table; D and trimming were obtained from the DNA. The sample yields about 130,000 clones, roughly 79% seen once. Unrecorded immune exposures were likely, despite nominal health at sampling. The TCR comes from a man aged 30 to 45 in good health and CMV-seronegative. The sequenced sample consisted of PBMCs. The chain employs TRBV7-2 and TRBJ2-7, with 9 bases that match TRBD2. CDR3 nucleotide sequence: TGTGCCAGCAGCTTAGTGGGCGGGAGGGCCGCTTACGAGCAGTACTTC. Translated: CASSLVGGRAAYEQYF. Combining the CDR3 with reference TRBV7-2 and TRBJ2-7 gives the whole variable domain GAGVSQSPSNKVTEKGKDVELRCDPISGHTALYWYRQSLGQGLEFLIYFQGNSAPDKSGLPSDRFSAERTGGSVSTLTIQRTQQEDSAVYLCASSLVGGRAAYEQYFGPGTRLTVT.